Below, 20 T cell receptor beta chains from the same sample are listed, as sequenced in a study of blood T cells in healthy people across ages. Together with a sample-barcoded 5' primer, a J-beta primer mix was included in a second PCR lasting about 7 to 11 cycles. TCRdb re-analysed the 5' RACE reads in MiXCR, keeping a single row per CDR3 protein. Of 710,000 or so distinct CDR3 sequences in the sample, about 34% were seen once. The sequenced sample consisted of blood. These receptors originate from a woman of 80 years or more in good health.

Many counts were recorded for this clonotype. This chain uses TRBV6-2 or TRBV6-3 with TRBJ2-1; D possibly corresponds to TRBD2 (5 bases). The germline CDR1 and CDR2 sequences are MNHEY and SVGEGT. The CDR3 runs to 19 residues. V lost 6 bases to trimming and J lost 4 bases, with 28 bases between them. This chain's CDR3 is CASSHPGEKTNSAYNEQFF. CDR3 nucleotide sequence: TGTGCCAGCAGCCACCCCGGGGAGAAAACGAACTCGGCTTACAATGAGCAGTTCTTC.

The genes are TRBV12-3 or TRBV12-4 and TRBJ1-1, with D hard to call. The CDR3 covers 12 residues. The V end was cut by 6 bases, the J end by 8 bases, with 13 bases between. The CDR3 spells CASSAVTVEAFF. In nucleotides, the CDR3 is TGTGCCAGCAGCGCCGTGACCGTCGAAGCTTTCTTT.

Comment on this clonotype: A much bigger clone sits one base away, suggesting this may be a read error. The CDR3 DNA is TGCAGTGCTGGTTCTTTGGTCGGGGCGTCCCGACCCCAGCATTTT. Amino acids: CSAGSLVGASRPQHF. J is TRBJ1-5 and V is TRBV20-1, with D maybe TRBD1 (5 bases). V was shortened by 5 bases and J by 10 bases, with 24 bases between the two germline ends. In germline, CDR1 is DFQATT, CDR2 SNEGSKA (reference sequence). This CDR3 is 15 amino acids long.

The chain couples TRBV5-1 to TRBJ2-3; 10 nucleotides line up with TRBD2. Losses at the gene ends were 5 bases for V and 4 bases for J; bases not matched to a gene: 10. The CDR3 is 16 amino acids. CDR1 is SGHRS, CDR2 YFSETQ, per germline. Here the CDR3 reads CASSPLLAGMSDTQYF. DNA for the CDR3: TGCGCCAGCAGTCCCTTACTAGCGGGGATGTCAGATACGCAGTATTTT.

This rearrangement joins TRBV4-2 to TRBJ2-5; a possible D gene is TRBD2 (7 bases). TRBJ2-7 explains the end of the DNA better; the J call may be wrong. CDR3 length: 18 amino acids. Germline CDR1 reads LGHNA; CDR2 reads YNFKEQ. The CDR3, as DNA: TGTGCCAGCAGCCAAGGTCTTTTTCGCTTGGCGGGGGCATACGAGCAGTACTTC. It codes for CASSQGLFRLAGAYEQYF.

This clonotype was found many times. V and J are TRBV29-1 and TRBJ2-7; D is tentatively TRBD1 or TRBD2 (5 bases each). This CDR3 has 12 residues. Germline loops: CDR1 SQVTM, CDR2 ANQGSEA. V shed 7 bases and J shed 2 bases, with 12 bases lying between them. The CDR3 sequence is CSGARGPYEQYF. CDR3 bases: TGCAGCGGGGCCCGGGGACCCTACGAGCAGTACTTC.

The rearrangement links TRBV20-1 to TRBJ2-5, with D possibly TRBD2 on 7 matching bases. The CDR3 extends over 13 amino acids. The germline V and J ends were trimmed by 6 bases and 3 bases, with 14 bases remaining between them. The germline CDR1 and CDR2 sequences are DFQATT and SNEGSKA (reference sequence). The CDR3 sequence is CSAGGAHEETQYF. The CDR3 DNA is TGCAGTGCGGGGGGGGCACACGAAGAGACCCAGTACTTC.

The chain has TRBV28 and TRBJ2-7, with 7 bases aligning to TRBD1. V gave up 5 bases and J gave up 4 bases; unmatched junction bases: 14. This CDR3 region has 16 residues. Looked up from germline, CDR1 is MDHEN and CDR2 is SYDVKM. The CDR3 sequence is CASSVIGTGDRYEQYF. The DNA of the CDR3 is TGTGCCAGCAGTGTGATAGGAACAGGGGATCGGTACGAGCAGTACTTC.

This clonotype came up many times. This chain links TRBV12-3 or TRBV12-4 with TRBJ2-7; D is ambiguous. V was pared by 0 bases and J by 5 bases, with 8 bases between. The CDR3 runs to 13 residues. The DNA for the CDR3 is TGTGCCAGCAGTTTAGCCCTAGGAAACGAGCAGTACTTC. Protein: CASSLALGNEQYF.

This clonotype appeared many times. The gene calls are TRBV12-3 or TRBV12-4 and TRBJ1-1; the D gene is possibly TRBD1 (5 bases). This CDR3 is 15 amino acids long. V gave up 5 bases and J gave up 5 bases, with 18 bases separating them. CDR3 loop: CASSRPGTFTTEAFF. CDR3 in DNA: TGTGCCAGCAGTCGTCCCGGGACGTTTACGACTGAAGCTTTCTTT.

This clonotype appeared many times. The chain combines TRBV20-1 with TRBJ2-5, with 9 bases matching TRBD1. With V trimmed by 3 bases and J by 7 bases, 9 bases remained unmatched. This CDR3 comprises 14 residues. CDR1 and CDR2 from the germline V gene are DFQATT and SNEGSKA (reference sequence). The CDR3 region is CSARRTGVLPTQYF. Written as DNA, the CDR3 is TGCAGTGCTAGGCGGACAGGGGTACTACCGACCCAGTACTTC.

This clonotype was recorded at least ten times. The chain recombines TRBV4-2 with TRBJ2-6; no definite D call. Germline values: CDR1 LGHNA, CDR2 YNFKEQ. Trimming stripped 3 bases from V and 0 bases from J, with 12 bases between. CDR3 length: 17 residues. CDR3 protein: CASSQETASSGANVLTF. The CDR3 coding sequence is TGTGCCAGCAGCCAGGAGACGGCATCCTCTGGGGCCAACGTCCTGACTTTC.

This chain uses TRBV5-1 with TRBJ2-3; 13 nucleotides match TRBD2. Germline loops: CDR1 SGHRS, CDR2 YFSETQ. V dropped 0 bases and J dropped 7; count of bases not matched to a gene: 2. The CDR3 contains 15 residues. The CDR3 reads CASSLGLAGGYTQYF. CDR3 DNA: TGCGCCAGCAGCTTGGGACTAGCGGGAGGTTATACGCAGTATTTT.

Worth noting for this clonotype: A much larger clonotype is one base distant, so this may be a read error. The CDR3 DNA sequence: TGTGCCAGCAGCGTAGAGGCTATGGTGGGGAAGCGGTTTTTT. As protein: CASSVEAMVGKRFF. This chain links TRBV9 with TRBJ2-2; D is unclear. CDR3 length: 14 residues. V lost 0 bases and J 16 bases, leaving 19 bases between the germline ends. Germline V gene data show CDR1 as SGDLS and CDR2 as YYNGEE.

The CDR3 loop reads CASSLTSGGSGELFF. The CDR3 nucleotides read TGTGCCAGCAGTTTGACTAGCGGGGGATCCGGGGAGCTGTTTTTT. V is TRBV27 and J is TRBJ2-2; 12 bases are shared with TRBD2. The CDR3 length is 15 residues. V trimming: 3 bases; J trimming: 6 bases; junction bases outside the gene matches: 2. Per the germline V gene, CDR1 is MNHEY and CDR2 is SMNVEV (reference sequence).

This clonotype was observed many times. This chain links TRBV20-1 with TRBJ2-3; 9 nucleotides align to TRBD2. V shed 5 bases, J shed 5 bases, and the junction held 2 bases outside the gene matches. The germline V gene encodes CDR1 DFQATT and CDR2 SNEGSKA (reference sequence). This CDR3 region has 12 residues. The CDR3 nucleotides are TGCAGTGCTTTGACTAGCGGAGATACGCAGTATTTT. Amino acid sequence: CSALTSGDTQYF.

This clonotype was counted a few times. Just one base apart from a much larger clone, this may be a read error. The chain couples TRBV20-1 to TRBJ2-1, with 9 bases fitting TRBD2. The CDR3 totals 16 residues. Germline lookup yields CDR1 DFQATT and CDR2 SNEGSKA (reference sequence). V was clipped by 3 bases and J by 5 bases; unmatched bases: 11. The CDR3 nucleotides read TGCAGTGCTAGCCCTGGTGGGCGGGGGGGCCACAATGAGCAGTTCTTC. This gives the protein CSASPGGRGGHNEQFF.

This chain joins TRBV7-2 and TRBJ2-3; TRBD1 is a possible D gene (6 bases). V was pared by 5 bases and J by 6 bases, with 21 bases between. Germline CDR1 and CDR2: SGHTA and FQGNSA. The CDR3 runs 16 residues. The CDR3 sequence: CASSRLYGTSKDTQYF. The CDR3 coding sequence is TGTGCCAGCAGCCGACTCTACGGGACATCAAAGGATACGCAGTATTTT.

This clonotype was detected many times. V usage is TRBV19 and J usage is TRBJ1-2; the match to TRBD1 covers 7 bases. V was pared by 10 bases and J by 7 bases, with 9 bases of the junction left unmatched. CDR1 is LNHDA and CDR2 is SQIVND in the germline V gene (reference sequence). This CDR3 spans 12 amino acids. CDR3 nucleotide sequence: TGTGCCACCCCGACAGGGCTGGGTGGCTACACCTTC. As protein: CATPTGLGGYTF.

This clonotype was recorded many times. The V gene is TRBV11-2, the J gene TRBJ1-2, with D hard to call. V lost 4 bases, J lost 2 bases, and 5 bases lay in between. The germline V gene has CDR1 SGHAT and CDR2 FQNNGV. The CDR3 is 12 amino acids. DNA for the CDR3: TGTGCCAGCAGCTATGGAAACTATGGCTACACCTTC. Translation gives CASSYGNYGYTF.